Included here is one TCR beta chain sequence, with context. The antigen remains undetermined. The sample contains more than one DNA sequence encoding this CDR3. CDR3 length equals 15 residues. From germline, CDR1 is SGHTA and CDR2 FQGNSA. V shed 1 base and J 1 base; nucleotides not matched to a gene: 4. The record originates from a study of identifying expanded T cells in peripheral blood. Findings of the study overall: Over two and four weeks, about 15 and 18 clones changed, versus more than 1 between replicates. Variance in clone template counts between two-week samples significantly increased with total template count across all healthy donors.

The table came from immunoSEQ multiplex PCR; TCRdb's copy has only in-frame clones and leaves some out. The table records around 85,000 clones, 88% of them present only once. No infections or other immune events were documented during collection. The source of this sequence is a person between 18 and 69 years old in good health. This rearrangement joins TRBV7-2 to TRBJ2-7; 7 bases agree with TRBD2. The sequenced sample was blood. CDR3 in amino acids: CASSLVGGGSYEQYF. The CDR3 DNA sequence: TGTGCCAGCAGCTTAGTTGGCGGGGGTTCCTACGAGCAGTACTTC. The whole variable domain, filled in from reference TRBV7-2 and TRBJ2-7, reads GAGVSQSPSNKVTEKGKDVELRCDPISGHTALYWYRQSLGQGLEFLIYFQGNSAPDKSGLPSDRFSAERTGGSVSTLTIQRTQQEDSAVYLCASSLVGGGSYEQYFGPGTRLTVT.